The present TCR beta chain was sequenced within a study of breast tumors, draining lymph nodes, adjacent tissues. Whole-study findings and limits: Tumor repertoires ranked between lymph nodes and nontumor tissue in diversity, with V and J gene preferences. Findings are consistent with lymph node origin and intratumoral expansion of most tumor T cells.

TCRdb independently ran MiXCR on the multiplex PCR reads; one entry per CDR3 protein. The data contain approximately 210,000 distinct CDR3 sequences, 32% of them singletons. On this clonotype: Antigen unknown.

The V and J ends lost 5 bases and 7 bases, in that order; junction bases with no gene match: 8. Germline CDR1 and CDR2: MNHNY and SVGAGI (reference sequence). The CDR3 covers 15 residues. Breast cancer patients provided tissue from their axillary draining lymph nodes. Sequencing input: axillary lymph node tissue. The J gene is TRBJ2-2, the V gene TRBV6-6, with TRBD1 identical over 9 bases. The receptor was derived from a female donor with breast cancer. Some clones in this sample may be carry-over from other donors' samples. The CDR3 loop is CASSKTGGSNGELFF. Here the CDR3 DNA reads TGTGCCAGCAGTAAAACAGGGGGCTCCAACGGGGAGCTGTTTTTT.